This TCR beta chain was retrieved from a study of blood T cell repertoires in COVID-19. Across the study: Samples came from the United States, Italy and Spain, spanning acute and convalescent COVID-19.

The table came from immunoSEQ multiplex PCR; TCRdb's copy has only in-frame clones and leaves some out. This sample has 180,000 or so clones; around 85% occur once, and the top ten carry about 1.2%. CDR3 size: 14 residues. After removal of 5 bases from V and 6 bases from J, the junction contained 6 bases not matched to a gene. Germline V lookup: CDR1 SNHLY, CDR2 FYNNEI. V and J are TRBV2 and TRBJ1-5; 8 bases match TRBD1. This sequence originates from a man aged 55 to 70 who had recovered from COVID-19. The specimen sequenced was peripheral blood. DNA of the CDR3: TGTGCCAGCAGTTCTGGACAGGGCGTTCAGCCCCAGCATTTT. As protein: CASSSGQGVQPQHF.